This TCR beta chain emerged from a study of cytomegalovirus exposure and HLA in healthy donors. The PCR used 60 Vbeta and 13 Jbeta primers. Measured with immunoSEQ multiplex PCR; TCRdb has only the in-frame clones, and not every one. The sample carries about 200,000 clones, less than 85% recorded once. The V end lost 1 base, the J end lost 0 bases, and 10 bases lay between the germline ends. CDR1 is SEHNR, CDR2 FQNEAQ, per germline (reference sequence). The CDR3 contains 15 residues. This clone has just a few counts. The V and J genes are TRBV7-9 and TRBJ2-7; no reliable D call. This TCR was sampled from a man aged 18 to 29 in good health and CMV-seronegative. Sample: PBMCs. In DNA, the CDR3 is TGTGCCAGCAGCTTAGGATTTGGAGACTCCTACGAGCAGTACTTC. This codes for CASSLGFGDSYEQYF.